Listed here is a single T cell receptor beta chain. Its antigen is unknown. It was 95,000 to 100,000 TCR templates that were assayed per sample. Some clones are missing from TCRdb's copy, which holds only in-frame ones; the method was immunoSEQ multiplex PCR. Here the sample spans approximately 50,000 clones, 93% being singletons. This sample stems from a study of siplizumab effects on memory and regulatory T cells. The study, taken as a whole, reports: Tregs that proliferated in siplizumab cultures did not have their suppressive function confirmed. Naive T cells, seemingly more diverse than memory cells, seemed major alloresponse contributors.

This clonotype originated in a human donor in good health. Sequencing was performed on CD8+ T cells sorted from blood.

In nucleotides, the CDR3 is TGTGCCAGCAGTTTGACAGGGGGCACCCCCTACGAGCAGTACTTC. Translating gives CASSLTGGTPYEQYF. The gene calls are TRBV27 and TRBJ2-7; TRBD1 matches 10 bases. V shed 3 bases and J 2 bases; nucleotides not matched to a gene: 4. CDR1 is MNHEY, CDR2 SMNVEV, per germline (reference sequence). CDR3 length equals 15 residues.